The T cell receptor beta chain described here comes from a study of blood T cell repertoires in COVID-19. Overall study context: Samples came from the United States, Italy and Spain, spanning acute and convalescent COVID-19.

One Seattle source followed patients from active infection through their disease course. Trimming removed 10 bases at V and 5 bases at J, with 13 bases between. The V gene's germline CDR1 is SGHRS and CDR2 YFSETQ. CDR3 size: 12 residues. In the authors' methods: Estimation of nucleated cell counts relied on the amplification of reference gene primers. Data came from immunoSEQ multiplex PCR; TCRdb stores just in-frame clones and leaves some out. V, J and clone size reflect that table, while D and trimming were determined from the DNA. Of some 450,000 clones listed, about 91% are singletons. This TCR derives from a woman between 50 and 59 years old with COVID-19, enrolled during active disease. The chain has TRBV5-1 and TRBJ2-1; D might be TRBD2 (6 bases). The specimen sequenced was peripheral blood. CDR3 DNA: TGCGCCCCACGGGGGAACGACAATGAGCAGTTCTTC. This gives the protein CAPRGNDNEQFF.